This TCR beta chain came from a study of regulatory T cells in long-lasting Graves disease. Study-wide results and caveats: The study found persistent patients shared more public clonotypes (2,741) than new patients (966). Under persistent disease, TRBV28, TRBJ1-2 and TRBJ2-5 were used preferentially. For persistent Graves' patients, TCR diversity was lower than for newly diagnosed ones.

Time point described: newly diagnosed GD, antithyroid drugs for less than 3 months. Isolated PBMC RNA provided the starting material for the TCR library. iRepertoire HTBI primers and Arm-PCR of CDR3 regions built TCR beta libraries. MiXCR was run by TCRdb on the multiplex PCR reads, yielding one entry per CDR3 protein. The sample yields a few hundred thousand distinct CDR3 sequences, about a sixth seen once. A note on this clonotype: Its antigen is undetermined.

Deletions cut 4 bases from V and 7 bases from J, with 5 bases between. The CDR3 consists of 11 residues. Germline V gene sequence: CDR1 SGHTA, CDR2 FQGTGA. These data also formed part of another study, on T cells in Graves' hyperthyroidism and ophthalmopathy. As reported in that work: First-round RT-PCR targeting the TCR CDR3 was performed with the HTBI primer set.

The specimen comprised peripheral blood mononuclear cells (PBMCs), sampled at new diagnosis, from a patient treated with antithyroid drugs. This chain uses TRBV7-3 with TRBJ2-1; the D is unclear. The source is a woman under 30 with Graves disease. The CDR3 region is CASSSDNEQFF. The CDR3 region has the DNA TGTGCCAGCAGCTCGGATAATGAGCAGTTCTTC.